This entry lists 19 T cell receptor beta chains sequenced from one sample in a study of blood T cell repertoires in COVID-19 (dated by TCRdb to about 2020). Library creation used the immunoSEQ multiplex PCR assay. This immuneACCESS table, as held by TCRdb, lists in-frame sequences with V and J called but not all clones. Of the missing ones, under half trace to an unresolved V gene in checked studies; the others have no known cause. For this sample the table gives roughly 200,000 clones, of which over 80% were detected only once. The ten largest clones represent around 6.3% of the sample. Material: peripheral blood. The origin of the receptors is a woman aged 40 to 50 with COVID-19, enrolled during active disease.

This clone has a single count. The gene calls are TRBV5-1 and TRBJ2-4, with TRBD2 identical over 12 bases. With 3 bases clipped from V and 0 bases from J, the junction kept 10 bases outside the gene matches. CDR3 size: 19 residues. The germline V gene has CDR1 SGHRS and CDR2 YFSETQ. The chain's CDR3 is CASSSSGGVLHIAKNIQYF. The CDR3 DNA sequence: TGCGCCAGCAGCTCTAGCGGGGGGGTACTTCACATAGCCAAAAACATTCAGTACTTC.

CDR3: CASRKLAGLLNEQFF. The CDR3, as DNA: TGCGCCAGCAGAAAACTAGCGGGGTTGTTGAATGAGCAGTTCTTC. The genes are TRBV4-1 and TRBJ2-1, with 10 bases matching TRBD2. The length of the CDR3 is 15 residues. Unmatched junction bases numbered 9, after V lost 6 bases and J lost 7 bases. Looked up from germline, CDR1 is MGHRA and CDR2 is YSYEKL.

V usage is TRBV19 and J usage is TRBJ1-5; TRBD1 matches 7 bases. The germline gives CDR1 LNHDA, CDR2 SQIVND (reference sequence). This CDR3 has 20 amino acids. With V trimmed by 3 bases and J by 0 bases, 17 bases remained unmatched. The CDR3 bases are TGTGCCAGTAGTATGAAGGGTGTCTCGGGACAGAAGGATAGCAATCAGCCCCAGCATTTT. It specifies CASSMKGVSGQKDSNQPQHF.

V usage is TRBV9 and J usage is TRBJ2-1; D is undetermined. CDR3 size: 12 residues. Trimming cost V 3 bases and J 7 bases, with 8 bases left between them. Germline CDR1 SGDLS, CDR2 YYNGEE. CDR3 DNA sequence: TGTGCCAGCAGCGCCGACAAGAATGAGCAGTTCTTC. Amino acids: CASSADKNEQFF.

The V call is TRBV5-4, the J call TRBJ2-7; TRBD2 agrees at 7 bases. The CDR3 length is 15 residues. With V trimmed by 7 bases and J by 0 bases, 10 bases remained unmatched. Per germline, CDR1 SGHNT and CDR2 YYREEE (reference sequence). The CDR3 loop reads CASSSSRGTSYEQYF. The CDR3 DNA follows: TGTGCCAGCTCCTCCTCGCGGGGGACCTCCTACGAGCAGTACTTC.

This clone appeared once. The CDR3 is CASSLSRMSGREAFF. In nucleotides, the CDR3 is TGTGCCAGCAGTTTATCGCGGATGAGTGGGAGGGAAGCTTTCTTT. V and J are TRBV27 and TRBJ1-1; no firm D call. The V gene lost 0 bases and the J gene lost 8 bases, with 16 bases spanning the gap. The CDR3 runs to 15 residues. Looked up from germline, CDR1 is MNHEY and CDR2 is SMNVEV (reference sequence).

The V and J genes are TRBV9 and TRBJ2-2; D remains unclear. V was pared by 0 bases and J by 6 bases, with 3 bases between. CDR3 length: 12 residues. Germline lookup yields CDR1 SGDLS and CDR2 YYNGEE. The CDR3 loop reads CASSVGPGELFF. CDR3 DNA sequence: TGTGCCAGCAGCGTAGGGCCCGGGGAGCTGTTTTTT.

This clone was recorded once. The chain employs TRBV6-6 and TRBJ1-2, with 7 bases lining up with TRBD1. Per germline, CDR1 MNHNY and CDR2 SVGAGI (reference sequence). The CDR3 contains 15 residues. J lost 2 bases, V lost 6 bases, and 9 bases had no gene match. CDR3 coding DNA: TGTGCCAGCAGAGAATCGGGACAGTTAAACTATGGCTACACCTTC. This encodes CASRESGQLNYGYTF.

This sequence joins TRBV6-2 or TRBV6-3 and TRBJ1-2; 7 positions match TRBD1. V was pared by 2 bases and J by 11 bases, with 5 bases of the junction left unmatched. In germline, CDR1 is MNHEY, CDR2 SVGEGT. The CDR3 runs to 12 residues. CDR3 in DNA: TGTGCCAGCAGTTACAGGGGGCAAGGGTACACCTTC. Its translation is CASSYRGQGYTF.

This clone was observed a single time. This rearrangement joins TRBV6-5 to TRBJ1-3; D is unresolved. The CDR3 totals 16 residues. V was shortened by 4 bases and J by 1 base, with 14 bases between the two germline ends. Germline CDR1 MNHEY, CDR2 SVGAGI. The CDR3 protein is CASSSTRRGSGNTIYF. For the CDR3, the DNA is TGTGCCAGCAGTTCTACGCGGCGCGGATCTGGAAACACCATATATTTT.

With regard to this clone: Relative to the germline gene, one junction end is altered; a read error may explain this. For the CDR3, the DNA is TGTGCCAGCACCTACCTGGGGACAGGGGATAAGTCACCCCTCCACTTT. It is translated as CASTYLGTGDKSPLHF. V and J are TRBV3-1 (or the pseudogene TRBV3-2) and TRBJ1-6; 10 positions agree with TRBD1. Germline V CDR1 and CDR2: LGHDT, YNNKEL (reference sequence). The CDR3 is 16 residues long.

This clone was counted a single time. The chain recombines TRBV28 with TRBJ2-7; 10 nucleotides line up with TRBD1. Per germline, CDR1 MDHEN and CDR2 SYDVKM. The ends lost 4 bases at V and 3 bases at J; junction bases unmatched: 6. This CDR3 spans 15 amino acids. CDR3 amino acids: CASSSTGTGDYEQYF. The CDR3 coding sequence is TGTGCCAGCAGTTCCACCGGGACAGGGGACTACGAGCAGTACTTC.

The chain is built from TRBV28 and TRBJ1-5, with D hard to call. The CDR3 covers 15 residues. V shed 3 bases and J shed 6 bases, with 15 bases lying between them. Per germline, CDR1 MDHEN and CDR2 SYDVKM. The CDR3: CASSLTGSTGQPQHF. In DNA form, the CDR3 reads TGTGCCAGCAGTTTGACGGGGAGTACGGGTCAGCCCCAGCATTTT. The entire variable domain, with the rest obtained from reference TRBV28 and TRBJ1-5, is as follows: DVKVTQSSRYLVKRTGEKVFLECVQDMDHENMFWYRQDPGLGLRLIYFSYDVKMKEKGDIPEGYSVSREKKERFSLILESASTNQTSMYLCASSLTGSTGQPQHFGDGTRLSIL.

V and J are TRBV3-1 (or the pseudogene TRBV3-2) and TRBJ1-2, with D perhaps matching TRBD1 (6 bases). V was pared by 6 bases and J by 8 bases, with 22 bases between. The CDR3 contains 15 residues. The germline gives CDR1 LGHDT, CDR2 YNNKEL (reference sequence). For the CDR3, the DNA is TGTGCCAGCAGGGCCAGGGGAGGGAATTCAGGGGGCTACACCTTC. Residues: CASRARGGNSGGYTF.

The gene calls are TRBV6-5 and TRBJ1-2, with 8 bases identical to TRBD1. From germline, CDR1 is MNHEY and CDR2 SVGAGI. The CDR3 is 14 amino acids. V was pared by 8 bases and J by 4 bases, with 9 bases of the junction left unmatched. CDR3 in DNA: TGTGCCAGCGCGGCAGGGGGCGCCTCCTATGGCTACACCTTC. Protein product: CASAAGGASYGYTF.

The sample holds one count of this clone. The chain is built from TRBV7-9 and TRBJ2-1, with TRBD1 identical over 7 bases. The CDR3 is 17 residues long. Germline trimming cut 4 bases from V and 0 bases from J; bases unmatched to any gene: 9. Germline loops: CDR1 SEHNR, CDR2 FQNEAQ (reference sequence). This CDR3 reads CASSSGLTGNSYNEQFF. For the CDR3, the DNA is TGTGCCAGCAGCTCGGGATTGACAGGGAACTCCTACAATGAGCAGTTCTTC.

This clone came up once. This sequence joins TRBV6-5 and TRBJ1-2, with TRBD1 matching over 7 bases. Germline V CDR1 and CDR2: MNHEY, SVGAGI. The CDR3 has 14 amino acids. V lost 6 bases to trimming and J lost 4 bases; unmatched junction nucleotides: 8. The CDR3 reads CASRPGGGGYGYTF. The CDR3 nucleotides read TGTGCCAGCAGACCAGGGGGTGGCGGCTATGGCTACACCTTC.

This sequence joins TRBV18 and TRBJ2-7; D unclear. The V end was cut by 4 bases, the J end by 6 bases, with 7 bases between. This CDR3 is built from 11 residues. Germline-derived CDR1 and CDR2 are KGHSH and LQKENI. In nucleotides, the CDR3 is TGTGCCAGCTCACGGGCAGGCGAGCAGTACTTC. Translation gives CASSRAGEQYF. Using reference TRBV18 and TRBJ2-7 for the parts outside the CDR3, the full variable domain is NAGVMQNPRHLVRRRGQEARLRCSPMKGHSHVYWYRQLPEEGLKFMVYLQKENIIDESGMPKERFSAEFPKEGPSILRIQQVVRGDSAAYFCASSRAGEQYFGPGTRLTVT.

V usage is TRBV12-3 or TRBV12-4 and J usage is TRBJ1-1, with a weak D call TRBD1 (5 bases). The length of the CDR3 is 12 residues. V gave up 3 bases and J gave up 7 bases, with 9 bases separating them. CDR3: CASSLGHNEAFF. The CDR3 bases are TGTGCCAGCAGTTTGGGGCATAATGAAGCTTTCTTT.